This T cell receptor (beta chain) was sequenced for a study of T cells in Graves' hyperthyroidism and ophthalmopathy. Overall study findings and caveats: Classification by a 13 V-J model distinguished ophthalmopathy from stable hyperthyroidism.

Concerning this clonotype: Its antigen is unknown.

Uncontrolled infection, other autoimmune disease, pregnancy or lactation barred patients from enrollment. Amplification targeted TCR beta CDR3 regions from RNA transcripts. Researchers ran a first-round RT-PCR on the TCR CDR3 using the HTBI primer set. A single record per CDR3 protein comes from TCRdb applying MiXCR to the multiplex PCR reads. This table holds 480,000 or so distinct CDR3 sequences, 40% to 55% found once. The germline V gene has CDR1 LNHNV and CDR2 YYDKDF (reference sequence). CDR3 size: 16 residues. V was cut by 1 base and J by 3 bases, with 16 bases left in between. Input material: peripheral blood or thyroid tissue (not recorded which). The sequence came from an adult woman with Graves' disease, either hyperthyroidism or ophthalmopathy (not recorded which). V is TRBV15 and J is TRBJ2-7; D perhaps matches TRBD1 (8 bases). CDR3: CATSRAINRGGYEQYF. The CDR3 DNA reads TGTGCCACCAGCAGAGCTATTAACAGGGGGGGCTACGAGCAGTACTTC.